Detailed here is one T cell receptor (beta chain). The antigen remains unidentified. RNA in amounts of roughly 0.45 to 1 ug was reverse transcribed with random hexamers. Amplification of TCR beta CDR3 by immunoSEQ multiplex PCR spanned 54 Vbeta and 13 Jbeta. TCRdb re-called the immunoSEQ multiplex PCR reads with MiXCR, one entry per CDR3 protein. The sample includes fewer than 85,000 distinct CDR3 sequences, 85% to 95% of them seen just once. The sample comes from a study of CD8 T cells in Susac syndrome. The trim removed 1 base at V and 3 bases at J, leaving 10 bases unmatched. Germline-derived CDR1 and CDR2 are SGHAT and FQNNGV. This CDR3 region has 17 residues. Findings of the study overall: Susac-specific public clones in total CD8+ repertoires numbered some 15; in CD8+ TEMRA repertoires, they numbered about five.

Specimen: CD8+ T cells from PBMCs. The V gene is TRBV11-2, the J gene TRBJ2-5; 8 nucleotides align to TRBD1. This TCR was recovered from a human donor with Susac syndrome. The CDR3 DNA reads TGTGCCAGCAGCTTAGGGGAGACAGGGGTTACAGAAGAGACCCAGTACTTC. Amino acid sequence: CASSLGETGVTEETQYF.